The text below deals with one T cell receptor (beta chain). The sample belongs to a study of blood T cell repertoires in COVID-19. The CDR3 runs 14 residues. Between the trimmed V and J ends, which lost 7 bases and 3 bases, there was a span of 13 bases. Germline V gene data show CDR1 as SNHLY and CDR2 as FYNNEI. Only in-frame clones appear in the TCRdb table, and some are missing; sequencing was by immunoSEQ multiplex PCR. The table records some 200,000 clones, approximately 87% of them present only once. The sequenced sample was peripheral blood. The receptor comes from a woman younger than 35 who had recovered from COVID-19. The V call is TRBV2, the J call TRBJ2-1; D is possibly TRBD2 (6 bases). The CDR3 DNA follows: TGTGCCAGCATCCCCAGCGGGCTCTACAATGAGCAGTTCTTC. It yields the protein CASIPSGLYNEQFF.